This is a list of T cell receptor beta chains from one sample in a study of T-cell memory formation after mild COVID-19. From the 5' RACE reads, TCRdb called clonotypes with MiXCR, one entry per CDR3 protein. The sample holds 300,000 to 400,000 distinct CDR3 sequences, about a sixth seen once. The sample consisted of PBMCs or a T cell subset sorted from them (not recorded which). The receptors originated from a man between 18 and 35 years old who had mild COVID-19 (a few samples of this study predate the infection). Cell type and time point are not known. Both conserved end residues are part of each CDR3. D genes are given only for firm matches. Size tells how often a clone was seen (once, few, many) or the class of an expanded clone, and some rows leave it out.

>14|few|TRBV7-2|TRBJ1-2|.
CASSLDGEREGYTF
TGTGCCAGCAGCCTGGACGGGGAGAGGGAGGGCTACACCTTC
>13|.|TRBV6-6|TRBJ2-1|.
CASRNGAAAEQFF
TGTGCCAGCAGGAACGGGGCCGCCGCTGAGCAGTTCTTC
>12|.|TRBV5-6|TRBJ1-1|TRBD1
CASSRGTGEAFF
TGTGCCAGCAGCAGAGGGACAGGGGAGGCTTTCTTT
>17|.|TRBV19|TRBJ2-2|TRBD2
CASTSGTSGVITGELFF
TGTGCCAGTACCTCCGGGACTAGCGGGGTAATCACCGGGGAGCTGTTTTTT
>13|many|TRBV5-1|TRBJ2-7|.
CASSLEIPDEQYF
TGCGCCAGCAGCTTGGAAATACCGGACGAGCAGTACTTC
>18|many|TRBV11-2|TRBJ1-2|TRBD1
CASSPLPRDRGPNYGYTF
TGTGCCAGCAGCCCCCTCCCACGGGACAGGGGTCCCAACTATGGCTACACCTTC
>15|few|TRBV4-3|TRBJ1-6|TRBD1
CASSQDGQEDSPLHF
TGCGCCAGCAGCCAAGATGGACAGGAGGATTCACCCCTCCACTTT
>15|.|TRBV4-3|TRBJ2-1|TRBD1
CASSQVGTGVGEQFF
TGCGCCAGCAGCCAAGTAGGAACAGGGGTTGGTGAGCAGTTCTTC
>15|many|TRBV29-1|TRBJ2-1|TRBD2
CSVGKGRGGLDEQFF
TGCAGCGTGGGAAAAGGGCGGGGGGGCCTCGATGAGCAGTTCTTC
>11|few|TRBV7-6|TRBJ2-5|.
CASSFGRDQYF
TGTGCCAGCAGCTTCGGAAGGGACCAGTACTTC
>17|.|TRBV19|TRBJ2-1|.
CASTDDPGLTSYNEQFF
TGTGCCAGTACCGATGACCCCGGGCTAACGTCCTACAATGAGCAGTTCTTC